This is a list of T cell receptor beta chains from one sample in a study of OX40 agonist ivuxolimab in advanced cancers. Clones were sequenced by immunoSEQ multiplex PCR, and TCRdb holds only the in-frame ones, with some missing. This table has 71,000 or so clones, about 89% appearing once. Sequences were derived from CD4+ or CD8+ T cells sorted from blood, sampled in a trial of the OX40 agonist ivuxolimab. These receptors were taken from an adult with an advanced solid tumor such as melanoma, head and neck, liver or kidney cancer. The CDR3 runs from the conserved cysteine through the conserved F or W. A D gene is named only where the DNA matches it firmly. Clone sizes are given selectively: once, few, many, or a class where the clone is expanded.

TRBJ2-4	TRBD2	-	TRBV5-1	CASSWSGRGDIQYF	TGCGCCAGCAGCTGGAGCGGGAGAGGGGACATTCAGTACTTC
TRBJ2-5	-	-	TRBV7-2	CASSLALQETQYF	TGTGCCAGCAGCCTAGCGTTACAAGAGACCCAGTACTTC
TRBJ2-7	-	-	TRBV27	CASSHPGLRPYEQYF	TGTGCCAGCAGTCACCCGGGACTGCGACCCTACGAGCAGTACTTC
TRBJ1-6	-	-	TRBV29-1	CSVWRQYNSPLHF	TGCAGCGTGTGGAGACAGTATAATTCACCCCTCCACTTT
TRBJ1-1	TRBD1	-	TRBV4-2	CASSQGEGAGTEAFF	TGTGCCAGCAGCCAAGGAGAGGGGGCGGGCACTGAAGCTTTCTTT
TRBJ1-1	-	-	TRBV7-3	CASSLVLGLNTEAFF	TGTGCCAGCAGCTTAGTCCTGGGACTGAACACTGAAGCTTTCTTT
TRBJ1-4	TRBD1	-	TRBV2	CASTRDSIATNEKLFF	TGTGCCAGCACACGGGACAGTATTGCAACTAATGAAAAACTGTTTTTT
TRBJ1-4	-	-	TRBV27	CASSLSSGAWEKLFF	TGTGCCAGCAGTTTATCTTCAGGCGCTTGGGAAAAACTGTTTTTT
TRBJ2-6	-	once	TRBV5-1	CASSLVGSGANVLTF	TGCGCCAGCAGCTTGGTAGGGTCTGGGGCCAACGTCCTGACTTTC
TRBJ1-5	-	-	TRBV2	CASSEGGQPQHF	TGTGCCAGCAGTGAGGGGGGTCAGCCCCAGCATTTT
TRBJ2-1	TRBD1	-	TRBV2	CASSEERQGRNEQFF	TGTGCCAGCAGTGAAGAGAGACAGGGTCGGAATGAGCAGTTCTTC
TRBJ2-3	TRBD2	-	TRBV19	CASSIIAGRTDTQYF	TGTGCCAGTAGTATTATAGCGGGCCGCACAGATACGCAGTATTTT
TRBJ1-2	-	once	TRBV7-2	CASSLPTGHYGYTF	TGTGCCAGCAGCTTACCTACAGGTCACTATGGCTACACCTTC
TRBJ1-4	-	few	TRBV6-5	CATAFGEKLFF	TGTGCCACCGCCTTTGGCGAAAAACTGTTTTTT
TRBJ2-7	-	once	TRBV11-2	CASSFPDTRYEQYF	TGTGCCAGCAGCTTCCCGGACACGCGCTACGAGCAGTACTTC
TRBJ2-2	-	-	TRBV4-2	CASSQEKGIGPYTGELFF	TGTGCCAGCAGCCAAGAAAAGGGGATCGGGCCCTACACCGGGGAGCTGTTTTTT
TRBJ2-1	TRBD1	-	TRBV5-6	CASSLLGTGNIDEQFF	TGTGCCAGCAGCTTACTAGGGACAGGGAATATCGATGAGCAGTTCTTC
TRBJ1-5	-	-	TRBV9	CASSVGGGGNQPQHF	TGTGCCAGCAGCGTAGGCGGAGGGGGCAATCAGCCCCAGCATTTT
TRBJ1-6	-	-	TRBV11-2	CASSLVGNNSPLHF	TGTGCCAGCAGCTTAGTAGGGAATAATTCACCCCTCCACTTT
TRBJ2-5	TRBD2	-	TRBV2	CASAGLAGRETQYF	TGTGCCAGCGCGGGACTAGCGGGAAGGGAGACCCAGTACTTC
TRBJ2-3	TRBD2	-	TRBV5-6	CASSLGLSSGGDTQYF	TGTGCCAGCAGCTTGGGACTATCTAGCGGGGGAGATACGCAGTATTTT
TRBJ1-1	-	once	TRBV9	CASSFGGDTEAFF	TGTGCCAGCAGCTTCGGAGGGGACACTGAAGCTTTCTTT
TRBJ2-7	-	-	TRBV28	CASIGVSSYEQYF	TGTGCCAGCATCGGGGTTAGCTCCTACGAGCAGTACTTC
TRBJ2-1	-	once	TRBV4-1	CASSQGVASTYNEQFF	TGCGCCAGCAGCCAAGGGGTAGCGTCGACCTACAATGAGCAGTTCTTC
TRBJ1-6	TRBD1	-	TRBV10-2	CASSVRTGETYNSPLHF	TGCGCCAGCAGTGTTCGGACAGGGGAAACCTATAATTCACCCCTCCACTTT
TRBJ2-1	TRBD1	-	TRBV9	CASSPHPRQGVYNEQFF	TGTGCCAGCAGCCCTCACCCCCGCCAGGGGGTCTACAATGAGCAGTTCTTC
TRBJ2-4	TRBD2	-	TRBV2	CASVLAGNIQYF	TGTGCCAGCGTGCTAGCGGGAAACATTCAGTACTTC
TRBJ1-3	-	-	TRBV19	CASSSSTDSGNTIYF	TGTGCCAGTAGTTCCTCGACGGATTCTGGAAACACCATATATTTT
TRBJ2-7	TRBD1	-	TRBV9	CASARQGAYEQYF	TGTGCCAGCGCGAGACAGGGGGCCTACGAGCAGTACTTC
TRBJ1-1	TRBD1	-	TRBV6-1	CASSRTGRTEAFF	TGTGCCAGCAGCCGGACAGGGAGGACTGAAGCTTTCTTT
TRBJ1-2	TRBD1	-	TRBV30	CAWATGVGYTF	TGTGCCTGGGCAACAGGGGTTGGCTACACCTTC
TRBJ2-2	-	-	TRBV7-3	CASSLSGNTGELFF	TGTGCCAGCAGCCTCTCTGGGAACACCGGGGAGCTGTTTTTT
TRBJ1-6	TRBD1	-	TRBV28	CASSPSGTGWSSPLHF	TGTGCCAGCAGTCCTTCTGGGACAGGCTGGAGTTCACCCCTCCACTTT
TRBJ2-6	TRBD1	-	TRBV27	CASRRGPGTGSGANVLTF	TGTGCCAGCAGACGGGGCCCCGGGACAGGGTCTGGGGCCAACGTCCTGACTTTC
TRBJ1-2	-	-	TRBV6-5	CASSYTVGRGYTF	TGTGCCAGCAGTTACACAGTCGGTCGGGGCTACACCTTC
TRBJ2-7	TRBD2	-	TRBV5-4	CASSLAGEEYEQYF	TGTGCCAGCAGCCTAGCGGGGGAAGAATACGAGCAGTACTTC
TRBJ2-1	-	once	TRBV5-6	CASSLGVGQEQFF	TGTGCCAGCAGCTTGGGAGTAGGACAGGAGCAGTTCTTC
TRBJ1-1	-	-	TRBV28	CASSLPGGSLFF	TGTGCCAGCAGTTTACCGGGGGGCTCGTTGTTTTTT
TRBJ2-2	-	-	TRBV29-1	CSVEVPNTGELFF	TGCAGCGTTGAAGTCCCGAACACCGGGGAGCTGTTTTTT
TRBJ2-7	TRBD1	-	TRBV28	CASSGQVVYEQYF	TGTGCCAGCAGCGGACAGGTCGTCTACGAGCAGTACTTC
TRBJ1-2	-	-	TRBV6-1	CASRPQGTYGYTF	TGTGCCAGCAGGCCACAGGGCACCTATGGCTACACCTTC
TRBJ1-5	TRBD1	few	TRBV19	CASRTGTGNQPQHF	TGTGCCAGTAGAACCGGGACAGGTAATCAGCCCCAGCATTTT
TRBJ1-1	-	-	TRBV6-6	CASSYRTEAFF	TGTGCCAGCAGTTACAGAACTGAAGCTTTCTTT
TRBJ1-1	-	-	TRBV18	CASTTNAGQNTEAFF	TGTGCCAGCACGACCAACGCAGGGCAGAACACTGAAGCTTTCTTT
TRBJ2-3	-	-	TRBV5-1	CASSILALRILANTQYF	TGCGCCAGCAGCATACTAGCTCTACGGATCCTCGCAAATACGCAGTATTTT
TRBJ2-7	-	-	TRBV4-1	CASSHYSYEQYF	TGCGCCAGCAGCCATTACTCCTACGAGCAGTACTTC